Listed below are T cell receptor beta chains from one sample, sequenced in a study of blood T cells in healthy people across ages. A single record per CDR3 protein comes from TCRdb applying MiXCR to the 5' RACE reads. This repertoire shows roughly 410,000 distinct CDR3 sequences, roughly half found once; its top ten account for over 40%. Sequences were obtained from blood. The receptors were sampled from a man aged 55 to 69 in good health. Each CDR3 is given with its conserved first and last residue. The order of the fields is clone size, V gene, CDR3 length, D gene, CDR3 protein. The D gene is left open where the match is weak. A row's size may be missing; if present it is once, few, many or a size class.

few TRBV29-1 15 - CSVEVVRISGYGYTF
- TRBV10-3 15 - CAISESGEGTDTQYF
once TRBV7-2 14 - CASSLGGGGGGYTF
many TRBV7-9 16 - CASSSYSGPSGETQYF
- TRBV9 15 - CASSARGGITDTQYF
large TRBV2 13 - CASRRDSQSSQFF
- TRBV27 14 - CASSLWVGQETQYF
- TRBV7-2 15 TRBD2 CASSSLAGGTGELFF
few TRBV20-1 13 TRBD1 CSAHRTGAYEQYF
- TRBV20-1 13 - CSARVLGFAEQFF
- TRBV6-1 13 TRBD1 CASRGQGDYGYTF
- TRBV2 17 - CASSVTGFNSGANVLTF
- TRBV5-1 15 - CASSEDGTSTDTQYF
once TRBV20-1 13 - CSAGDTNSYEQYF
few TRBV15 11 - CATGKEETQYF
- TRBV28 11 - CASSSPIEQFF
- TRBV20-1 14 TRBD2 CSAFSGIGNNEQFF
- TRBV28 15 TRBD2 CASSSFTSGSYEQYF
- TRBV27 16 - CASSLSPAGLGETQYF
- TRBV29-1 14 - CSARRDGGNEKLFF
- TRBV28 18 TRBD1 CASSFNEYQGGGPYGYTF
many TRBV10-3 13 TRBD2 CAAGEGSYNEQFF
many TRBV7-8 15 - CASSPVGEIADTQYF
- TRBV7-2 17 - CASSLVPPWVGNGEAFF
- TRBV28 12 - CASSLSPREQYF
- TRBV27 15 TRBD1 CASSFGDRVRGGYTF
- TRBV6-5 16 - CASSYVGQPGANVLTF
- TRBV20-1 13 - CSASPRSNDEQYF
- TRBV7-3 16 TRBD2 CASSLGLAETYNEQYF
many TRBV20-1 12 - CSARDRDYGYTF
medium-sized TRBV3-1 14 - CASSQEGRQETQYF
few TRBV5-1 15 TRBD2 CASSSGLADYNEQFF
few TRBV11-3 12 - CASSLDQDEQFF
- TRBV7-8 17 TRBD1 CASSPRAGTVNTGELFF
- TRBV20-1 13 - CSARATYNTEAFF
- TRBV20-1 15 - CSAPGPGGAKNIQYF
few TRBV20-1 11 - CSASRGQPQHF
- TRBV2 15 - CASSRDVPRADTQYF
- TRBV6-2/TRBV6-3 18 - CASVRARPSRTDFYGYTF
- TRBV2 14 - CASSRGTASEKLFF
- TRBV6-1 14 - CASSELGQVGEQYF
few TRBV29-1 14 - CSVTGTFNTGELFF
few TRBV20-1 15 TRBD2 CSAIKLAGGPETQYF
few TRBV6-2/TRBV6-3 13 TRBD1 CASEGWTGTEAFF
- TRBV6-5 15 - CASSNPGGGSYEQYF
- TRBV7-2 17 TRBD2 CASSLRSTSGGVYEQYF
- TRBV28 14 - CASSLTGQGGLVYF
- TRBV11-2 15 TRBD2 CASNQRGAYTDTQYF
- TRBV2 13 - CASMFRDAQAQYF
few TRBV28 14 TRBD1 CASSYRQGVRGYTF
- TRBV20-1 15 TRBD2 CSAPRTSGVPDTQYF
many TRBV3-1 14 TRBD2 CASMTSGGVREQFF
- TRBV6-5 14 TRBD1 CASSPGTGITEAFF